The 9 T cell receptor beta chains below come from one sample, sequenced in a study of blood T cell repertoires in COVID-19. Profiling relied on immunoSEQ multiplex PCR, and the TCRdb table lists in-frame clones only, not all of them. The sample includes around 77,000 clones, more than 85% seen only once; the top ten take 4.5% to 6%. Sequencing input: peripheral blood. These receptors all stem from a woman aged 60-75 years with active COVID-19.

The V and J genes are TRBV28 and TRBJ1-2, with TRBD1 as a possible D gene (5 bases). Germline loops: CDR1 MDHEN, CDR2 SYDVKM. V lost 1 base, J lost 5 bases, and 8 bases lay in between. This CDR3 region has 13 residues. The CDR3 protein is CASSLLAGYGYTF. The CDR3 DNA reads TGTGCCAGCAGTTTATTGGCAGGGTATGGCTACACCTTC.

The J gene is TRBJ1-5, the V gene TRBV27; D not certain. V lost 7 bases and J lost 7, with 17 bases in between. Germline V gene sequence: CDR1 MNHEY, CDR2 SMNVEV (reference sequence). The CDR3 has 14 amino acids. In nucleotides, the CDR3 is TGTGCCAGCACCCAATCTGGGTCCGGGCAGCCCCAGCATTTT. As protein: CASTQSGSGQPQHF.

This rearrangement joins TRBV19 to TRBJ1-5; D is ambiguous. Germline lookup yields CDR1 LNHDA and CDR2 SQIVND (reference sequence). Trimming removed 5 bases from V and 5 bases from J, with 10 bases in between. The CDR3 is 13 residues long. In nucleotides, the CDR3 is TGTGCCAGTAGTGCCGGGATATATCAGCCCCAGCATTTT. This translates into CASSAGIYQPQHF.

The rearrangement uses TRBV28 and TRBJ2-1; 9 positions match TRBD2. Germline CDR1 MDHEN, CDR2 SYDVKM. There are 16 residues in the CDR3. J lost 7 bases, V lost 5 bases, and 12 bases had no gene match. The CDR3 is CASSLPGAGGTNEQFF. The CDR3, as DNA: TGTGCCAGCAGTCTCCCGGGGGCGGGAGGGACAAATGAGCAGTTCTTC.

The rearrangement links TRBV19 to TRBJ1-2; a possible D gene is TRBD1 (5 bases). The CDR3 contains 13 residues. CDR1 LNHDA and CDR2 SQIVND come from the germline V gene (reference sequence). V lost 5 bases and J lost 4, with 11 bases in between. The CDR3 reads CASSDRLPYGYTF. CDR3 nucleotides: TGTGCCAGTAGTGACAGATTACCCTATGGCTACACCTTC.

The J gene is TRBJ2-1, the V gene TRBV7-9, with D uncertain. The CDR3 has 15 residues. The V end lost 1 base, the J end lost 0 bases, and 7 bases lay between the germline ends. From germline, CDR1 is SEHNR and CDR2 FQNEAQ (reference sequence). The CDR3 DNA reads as TGTGCCAGCAGCTTAGGGGCCAACTCCTACAATGAGCAGTTCTTC. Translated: CASSLGANSYNEQFF.

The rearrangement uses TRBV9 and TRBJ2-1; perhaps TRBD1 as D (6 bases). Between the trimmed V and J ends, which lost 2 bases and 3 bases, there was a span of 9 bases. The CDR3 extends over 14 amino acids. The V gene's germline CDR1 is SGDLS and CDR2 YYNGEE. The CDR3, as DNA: TGTGCCAGCAGCGTTCTACAGGGCTACAATGAGCAGTTCTTC. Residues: CASSVLQGYNEQFF.

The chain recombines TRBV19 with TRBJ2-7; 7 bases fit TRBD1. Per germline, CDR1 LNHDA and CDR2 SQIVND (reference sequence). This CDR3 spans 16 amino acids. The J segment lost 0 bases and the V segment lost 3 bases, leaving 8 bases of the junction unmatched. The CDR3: CASSISAGGSSYEQYF. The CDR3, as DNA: TGTGCCAGTAGTATCTCCGCAGGGGGATCCTCCTACGAGCAGTACTTC.

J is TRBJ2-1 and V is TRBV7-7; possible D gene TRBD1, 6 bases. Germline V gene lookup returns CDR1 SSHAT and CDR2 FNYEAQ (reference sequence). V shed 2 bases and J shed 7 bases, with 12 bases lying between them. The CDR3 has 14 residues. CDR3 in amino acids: CASSLRGGRNEQFF. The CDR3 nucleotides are TGTGCCAGCAGCTTAAGAGGGGGAAGGAATGAGCAGTTCTTC.